The 2 T cell receptor beta chains given below trace back to one sample, sequenced in a study of shared clonotypes between healthy human individuals. Produced via immunoSEQ multiplex PCR; TCRdb's table is partial and in-frame only. This table has roughly 1.4 million clones, 98% to 99% appearing once. Sequences were obtained from naive CD4+ T cells sorted from blood. Subset noted: CD45RA+ positively selected. Receptors were obtained from a man aged 25-45 years in good health.

The gene calls are TRBV7-9 and TRBJ2-5; the match to TRBD1 covers 9 bases. Germline CDR1 SEHNR, CDR2 FQNEAQ (reference sequence). The CDR3 is made up of 14 amino acids. With V trimmed by 4 bases and J by 5 bases, 5 bases remained unmatched. The CDR3 is CASSSGQGIETQYF. The DNA for the CDR3 is TGTGCCAGCAGCTCGGGACAGGGCATCGAGACCCAGTACTTC.

The rearrangement uses TRBV2 and TRBJ2-7; 9 bases are shared with TRBD1. Germline assignment: CDR1 SNHLY and CDR2 FYNNEI. V shed 6 bases, J shed 6 bases, and the junction held 6 bases outside the gene matches. This CDR3 comprises 13 residues. The CDR3 bases are TGTGCCAGCAGCCAACAGGGGGCGGGCGAGCAGTACTTC. It yields the protein CASSQQGAGEQYF.